This entry concerns a single T cell receptor (beta chain). The antigen is not known. The data were obtained in a study of cytomegalovirus exposure and HLA in healthy donors. Study-level results: Most likely, a cluster of highly shared sequence variants arose as a sequencing artifact. Being productive about 87% or about 30% of the time was typical of most TCR beta V segments in an earlier analysis. CMV serostatus stood as the only immune exposure information on hand.

The CDR3 is made up of 21 amino acids. The PCR had 60 Vbeta and 13 Jbeta primers. Only in-frame clones appear in the TCRdb table, and some are missing; sequencing was by immunoSEQ multiplex PCR. The sample contains 150,000 to 200,000 clones, about 90% of which appear only once. The clonotype originates from a girl under three years old in good health and CMV-seronegative. The V and J genes are TRBV21-1 and TRBJ2-7; the table's D gene call, TRBD2, was not cross checked with the DNA. TRBV21-1 is annotated as a pseudogene. The material sequenced was PBMCs. The CDR3 reads CASSKVRPQKYSRGGMNEQYF. The DNA of the CDR3 is TGTGCCAGCAGCAAAGTTAGACCACAAAAGTATTCTCGGGGGGGCATGAACGAGCAGTACTTC.